These T cell receptor beta chains were read from a single sample in a study of T cell changes during pregnancy in multiple sclerosis. The assay was immunoSEQ multiplex PCR, and TCRdb's table has in-frame clones only and misses some. The sample contains about 72,000 clones, 92% of which appear only once. This specimen consisted of peripheral blood, obtained in the first trimester of pregnancy. These receptors were collected from a female donor in good health, enrolled as a control in a pregnancy study. Both conserved end residues are part of each CDR3. Each record gives: V gene, D gene, J gene, CDR3 DNA, CDR3 protein. D genes are given only for firm matches.

TRBV2	TRBD1	TRBJ1-1	TGTGCCAGCAGTGAAGGCCTTGGGACAGCATACACTGAAGCTTTCTTT	CASSEGLGTAYTEAFF
TRBV19	-	TRBJ2-6	TGTGCCAGTAGTACAGGGACTGGGGCCAACGTCCTGACTTTC	CASSTGTGANVLTF
TRBV7-8	TRBD2	TRBJ2-1	TGTGCCAGCAGCATGGGACTAGCGGATCACCCCTACAATGAGCAGTTCTTC	CASSMGLADHPYNEQFF
TRBV14	-	TRBJ1-1	TGTGCCAGCAGCCAAGGCAGTTACACTGAAGCTTTCTTT	CASSQGSYTEAFF
TRBV6-6	-	TRBJ2-2	TGTGCCAGCAGTTACGGGATGGAGGGCGGGGAGCTGTTTTTT	CASSYGMEGGELFF
TRBV11-2	TRBD2	TRBJ2-3	TGTGCCAGCAGCTTTATGTTGTTTGGTAGCGGGAGCCCAGATACGCAGTATTTT	CASSFMLFGSGSPDTQYF
TRBV28	-	TRBJ2-3	TGTGCCAGCAGTTTTTTGCGGGATTCCACAGATACGCAGTATTTT	CASSFLRDSTDTQYF
TRBV6-1	TRBD2	TRBJ2-3	TGTGCCAGCCGAGCGGGAGCGGCTATGTTAGATACGCAGTATTTT	CASRAGAAMLDTQYF
TRBV19	-	TRBJ2-2	TGTGCCAGTAGTATTCCGTCGGGTAACACCGGGGAGCTGTTTTTT	CASSIPSGNTGELFF
TRBV14	TRBD1	TRBJ1-2	TGTGCCAGCAGCCAACCAGGGGGCGAAGGCTACACCTTC	CASSQPGGEGYTF
TRBV30	-	TRBJ1-5	TGTGCCTGGAGTGTACAGGAGTTTGGGCCCCAGCATTTT	CAWSVQEFGPQHF
TRBV2	-	TRBJ1-1	TGTGCCAGCAGTGAATATGACAGTTCTTACACTGAAGCTTTCTTT	CASSEYDSSYTEAFF